The entry below describes one T cell receptor (beta chain). The antigen is undetermined. The sample comes from a study of cytomegalovirus exposure and HLA in healthy donors. Study findings and constraints: Earlier analysis looked at TCR beta V segments, and most were productive about 87% or about 30% of the time.

Germline CDR1 is SGHRS and CDR2 is YFSETQ. The CDR3 totals 17 residues. Trimming left V 4 bases short and J 0 bases short, with 19 bases between. PCR primers comprised 60 Vbeta and 13 Jbeta primers. Only in-frame clones appear in the TCRdb table, and some are missing; sequencing was by immunoSEQ multiplex PCR. Of around 130,000 clones in the sample, around 80% were seen once. This clonotype was sampled from a woman aged 40 to 55 in good health and CMV-seronegative. Material: PBMCs. V is TRBV5-1 and J is TRBJ1-2, with D unclear. CDR3 loop: CASSPSLWSQTNYGYTF. CDR3 in DNA: TGCGCCAGCAGCCCCTCCCTATGGAGCCAGACTAACTATGGCTACACCTTC.